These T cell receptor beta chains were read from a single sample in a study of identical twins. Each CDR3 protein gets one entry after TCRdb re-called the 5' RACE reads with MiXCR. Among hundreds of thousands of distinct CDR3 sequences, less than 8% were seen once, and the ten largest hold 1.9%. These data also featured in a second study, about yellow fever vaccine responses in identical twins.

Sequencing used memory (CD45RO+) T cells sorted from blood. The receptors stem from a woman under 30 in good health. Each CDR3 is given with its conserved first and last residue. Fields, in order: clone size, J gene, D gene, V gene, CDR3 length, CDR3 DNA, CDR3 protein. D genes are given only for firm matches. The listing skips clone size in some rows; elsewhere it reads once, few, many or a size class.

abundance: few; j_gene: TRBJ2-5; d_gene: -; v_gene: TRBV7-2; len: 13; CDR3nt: TGTGCCAGCAGCTTTCCGTACCAAGAGACCCAGTACTTC; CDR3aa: CASSFPYQETQYF
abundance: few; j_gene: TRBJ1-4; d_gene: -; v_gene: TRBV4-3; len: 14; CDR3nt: TGCGCCAGCAGCCAAGCAGGGCGTAATGAAAAACTGTTTTTT; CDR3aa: CASSQAGRNEKLFF
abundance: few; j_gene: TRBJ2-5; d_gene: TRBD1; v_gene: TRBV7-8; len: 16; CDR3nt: TGTGCCAGCAGCTTAAGCGACCCAGGGGGCCTAGAGACCCAGTACTTC; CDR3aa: CASSLSDPGGLETQYF
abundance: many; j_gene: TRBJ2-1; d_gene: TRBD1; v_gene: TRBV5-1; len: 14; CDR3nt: TGCGCCAGTTGTAAACAGGGGGCGTCAAGTGAGCAGTTCTTC; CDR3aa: CASCKQGASSEQFF
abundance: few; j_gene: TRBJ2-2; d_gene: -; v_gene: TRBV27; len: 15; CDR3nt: TGTGCCAGCAGTTTAATGCGGAGGAACACCGGGGAGCTGTTTTTT; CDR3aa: CASSLMRRNTGELFF
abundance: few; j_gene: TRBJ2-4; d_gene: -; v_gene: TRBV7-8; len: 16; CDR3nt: TGTGCCAGCAGCTCCCGGGACACGCTAGCCAGAAACATTCAGTACTTC; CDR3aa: CASSSRDTLARNIQYF
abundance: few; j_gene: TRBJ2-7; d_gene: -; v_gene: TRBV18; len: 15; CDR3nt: TGTGCCAGCTCACCAGGGGGTACCTCCAACTACGAGCAGTACTTC; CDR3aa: CASSPGGTSNYEQYF
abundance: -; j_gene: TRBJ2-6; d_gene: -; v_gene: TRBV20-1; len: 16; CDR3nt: TGCAGTGTCCTTTCGGCAGGTTTGGCAGGGGCCAACGTCCTGACTTTC; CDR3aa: CSVLSAGLAGANVLTF
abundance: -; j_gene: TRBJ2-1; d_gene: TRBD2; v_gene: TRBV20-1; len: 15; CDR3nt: TGCAGTGCTAGCACTAGCGTCCGCTCCTACAATGAGCAGTTCTTC; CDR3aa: CSASTSVRSYNEQFF
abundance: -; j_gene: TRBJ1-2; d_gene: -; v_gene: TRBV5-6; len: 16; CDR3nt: TGTGCCAGCAGCTGGGGGCCAAATTCTGGTTCGCCCGGCTACACCTTC; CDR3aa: CASSWGPNSGSPGYTF
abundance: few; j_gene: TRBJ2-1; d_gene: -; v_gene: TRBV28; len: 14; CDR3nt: TGTGCCAGCAGGCGAACAAAGGGGATAAATGAGCAGTTCTTC; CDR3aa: CASRRTKGINEQFF
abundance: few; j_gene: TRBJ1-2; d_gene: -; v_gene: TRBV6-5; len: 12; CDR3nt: TGTGCCACCAACCGGGACAACTATGGCTACACCTTC; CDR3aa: CATNRDNYGYTF
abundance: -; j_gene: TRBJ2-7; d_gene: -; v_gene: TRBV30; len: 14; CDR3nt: TGTGCCTGGAAAAACTGGGGGAATGGGAACGAGCAGTACTTC; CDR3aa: CAWKNWGNGNEQYF
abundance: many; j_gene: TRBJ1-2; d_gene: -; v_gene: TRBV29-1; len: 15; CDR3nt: TGCAGCGTTGAAACTACTGCAGGGACTAACTATGGCTACACCTTC; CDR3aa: CSVETTAGTNYGYTF
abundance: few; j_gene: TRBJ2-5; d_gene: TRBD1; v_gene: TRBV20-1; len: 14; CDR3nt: TGCAGTGCTAGAGATCGACAGGGGGAAAAGACCCAGTACTTC; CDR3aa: CSARDRQGEKTQYF
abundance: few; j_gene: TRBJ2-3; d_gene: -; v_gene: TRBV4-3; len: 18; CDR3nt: TGCGCCAGCAGCCAAGATGCCGGGGTTGCAGGGGTGGGGTCTACGCAGTATTTT; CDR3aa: CASSQDAGVAGVGSTQYF
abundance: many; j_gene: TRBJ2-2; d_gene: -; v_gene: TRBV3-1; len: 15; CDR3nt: TGTGCCAGCAGCCCGCGGGCCGGAAACACCGGGGAGCTGTTTTTT; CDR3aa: CASSPRAGNTGELFF
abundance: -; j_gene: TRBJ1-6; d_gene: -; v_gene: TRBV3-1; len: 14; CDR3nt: TGTGCCAGCAGCCAAGGGCAGGGAGGATCGCCCCTCCACTTT; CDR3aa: CASSQGQGGSPLHF
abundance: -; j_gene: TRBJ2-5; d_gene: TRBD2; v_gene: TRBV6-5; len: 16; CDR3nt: TGTGCCAGCAGTTACTCGACTAGCGGGGCGGGGGAGACCCAGTACTTC; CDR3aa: CASSYSTSGAGETQYF
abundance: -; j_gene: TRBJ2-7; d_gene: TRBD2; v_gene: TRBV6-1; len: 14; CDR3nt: TGTGCCAGCAGGGCTAGCGGGGAGCCTGGCGAGCAGTACTTC; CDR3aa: CASRASGEPGEQYF
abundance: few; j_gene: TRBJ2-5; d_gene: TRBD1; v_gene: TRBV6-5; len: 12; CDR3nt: TGTGCCAGCAGTTGGGACAGAACAACCCAGTACTTC; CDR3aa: CASSWDRTTQYF
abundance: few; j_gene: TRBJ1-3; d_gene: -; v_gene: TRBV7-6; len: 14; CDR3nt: TGTGCCAGCAGCTTTGAGGGGTTCGGAAACACCATATATTTT; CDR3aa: CASSFEGFGNTIYF
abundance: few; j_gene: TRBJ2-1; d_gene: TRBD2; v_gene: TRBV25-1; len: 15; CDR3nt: TGTGCCAGCCGCCCTAGCGGGGGAACCCACAATGAGCAGTTCTTC; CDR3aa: CASRPSGGTHNEQFF
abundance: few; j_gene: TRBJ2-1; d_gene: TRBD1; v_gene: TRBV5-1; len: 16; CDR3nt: TGCGCCAGCAGCCGCGCCGCGGGACAGGGCCACCCTGAGCAGTTCTTC; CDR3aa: CASSRAAGQGHPEQFF
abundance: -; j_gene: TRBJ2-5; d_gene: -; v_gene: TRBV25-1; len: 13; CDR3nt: TGTGCCAGCAGTGAATGGGGGCAAGAGACCCAGTACTTC; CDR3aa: CASSEWGQETQYF
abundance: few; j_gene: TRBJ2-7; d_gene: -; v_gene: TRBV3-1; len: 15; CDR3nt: TGTGCCAGCAGCCTCAAAGGGGGGGGGATCTACGAGCAGTACTTC; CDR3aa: CASSLKGGGIYEQYF
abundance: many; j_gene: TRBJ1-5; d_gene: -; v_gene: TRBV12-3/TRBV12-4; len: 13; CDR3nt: TGTGCCAGCAACCAACAGGGAAGTCAGCCCCAGCATTTT; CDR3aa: CASNQQGSQPQHF
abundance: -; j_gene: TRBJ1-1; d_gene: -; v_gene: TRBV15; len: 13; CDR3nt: TGTGCCACCAGCAGAACCCAGAACACTGAAGCTTTCTTT; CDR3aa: CATSRTQNTEAFF
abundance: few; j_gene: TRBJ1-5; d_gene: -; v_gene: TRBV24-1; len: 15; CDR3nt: TGTGCCACCAGTGATCCCCGGGCCGACAATCAGCCCCAGCATTTT; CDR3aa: CATSDPRADNQPQHF
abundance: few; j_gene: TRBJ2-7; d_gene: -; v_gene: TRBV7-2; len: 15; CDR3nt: TGTGCCAGCAGCCCGAGGGCAGGGATAGGGAGGGAGCAGTACTTC; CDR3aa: CASSPRAGIGREQYF
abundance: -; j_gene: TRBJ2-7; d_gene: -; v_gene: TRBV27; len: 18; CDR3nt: TGTGCCAGCAGTTTTCGAAAATCGGGGCAGGGCCTTACCTACGAGCAGTACTTC; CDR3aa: CASSFRKSGQGLTYEQYF
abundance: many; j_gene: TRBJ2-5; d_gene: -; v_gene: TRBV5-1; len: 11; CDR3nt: TGCGCCAGCATCGTAGGTGAGACCCAGTACTTC; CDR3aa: CASIVGETQYF
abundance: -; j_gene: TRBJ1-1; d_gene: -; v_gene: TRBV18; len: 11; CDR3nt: TGTGCCACCTCCCCTGGGGTTGAAGCTTTCTTT; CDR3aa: CATSPGVEAFF
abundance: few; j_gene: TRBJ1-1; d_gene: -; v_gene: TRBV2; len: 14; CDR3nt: TGTGCCAGCAAAGTAGGGGCCTCGAACACTGAAGCTTTCTTT; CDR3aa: CASKVGASNTEAFF
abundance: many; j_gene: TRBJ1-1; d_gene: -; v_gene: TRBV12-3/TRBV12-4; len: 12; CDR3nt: TGTGCCAGCAGTGGATGGAACACTGAAGCTTTCTTT; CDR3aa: CASSGWNTEAFF
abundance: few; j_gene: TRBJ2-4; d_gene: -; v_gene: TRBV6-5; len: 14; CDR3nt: TGTGCCAGCAGTTTGGGGGGGCTCGGGAACATTCAGTACTTC; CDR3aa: CASSLGGLGNIQYF
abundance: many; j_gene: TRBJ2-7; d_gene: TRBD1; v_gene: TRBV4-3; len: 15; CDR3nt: TGCGCCAGCAGCCAAGAACAGGGGGAGAGCTACGAGCAGTACTTC; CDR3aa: CASSQEQGESYEQYF
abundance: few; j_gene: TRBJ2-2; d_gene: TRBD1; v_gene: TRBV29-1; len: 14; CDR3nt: TGCAGCGTTGATCGGACAGGGGGAACCGGGGAGCTGTTTTTT; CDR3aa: CSVDRTGGTGELFF
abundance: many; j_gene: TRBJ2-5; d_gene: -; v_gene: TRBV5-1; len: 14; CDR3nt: TGCGCCAGCAGCCTCCAGAAAGGGGAAGAGACCCAGTACTTC; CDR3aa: CASSLQKGEETQYF
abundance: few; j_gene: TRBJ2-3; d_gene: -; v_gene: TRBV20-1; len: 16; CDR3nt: TGCAGTGCCCCTTGGGTCAAGGGGGGGCCCGCAGATACGCAGTATTTT; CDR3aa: CSAPWVKGGPADTQYF
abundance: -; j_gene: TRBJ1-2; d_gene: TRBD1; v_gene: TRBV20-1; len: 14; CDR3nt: TGCAGTGCAGGAACAGGGGAGGGATGGTATGGCTACACCTTC; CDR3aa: CSAGTGEGWYGYTF
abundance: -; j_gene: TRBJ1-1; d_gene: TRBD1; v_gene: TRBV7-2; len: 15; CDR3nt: TGTGCCAGCAGCTCCGAGTCAGGGGGCCAGACTGAAGCTTTCTTT; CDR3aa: CASSSESGGQTEAFF
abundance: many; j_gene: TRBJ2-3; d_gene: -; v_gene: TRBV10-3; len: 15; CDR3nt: TGTGCCATCAGTGAGGGGGGTTTGAGCACAGATACGCAGTATTTT; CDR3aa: CAISEGGLSTDTQYF
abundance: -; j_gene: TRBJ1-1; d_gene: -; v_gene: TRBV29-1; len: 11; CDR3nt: TGCAGCGTGGTGGGGACCACTGAAGCTTTCTTT; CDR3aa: CSVVGTTEAFF